This TCR beta chain derives from a study of cytomegalovirus exposure and HLA in healthy donors. The study ran its PCR with 60 Vbeta and 13 Jbeta primers. Method: immunoSEQ multiplex PCR; TCRdb's copy keeps in-frame clones and lacks some. The profile shows 200,000 to 250,000 clones, 75% to 80% of them singletons. The length of the CDR3 is 13 residues. Germline V gene sequence: CDR1 SGHRS, CDR2 YFSETQ. Trimming removed 6 bases at V and 1 base at J, with 10 bases between. J is TRBJ1-1 and V is TRBV5-1, with a weak D call TRBD1 (5 bases). This clonotype was obtained from a man between 18 and 29 years old in good health and CMV-seronegative. The sequencing sample was made of PBMCs. CDR3 DNA: TGCGCCAGCAACGCCAGGGAGAACACTGAAGCTTTCTTT. It is translated as CASNARENTEAFF.